These 24 T cell receptor beta chains came from one sample sequenced in a study of blood T cell repertoires in COVID-19. TCRdb's table, derived via immunoSEQ multiplex PCR, lists solely in-frame clones and lacks some. The sample has about 250,000 clones; 70% to 90% are singletons. Material for sequencing was peripheral blood. The source of these receptors is a man aged 18 to 29 with active or convalescent COVID-19.

V usage is TRBV29-1 and J usage is TRBJ2-3; 7 nucleotides align to TRBD1. Losses at the gene ends were 7 bases for V and 2 bases for J; bases not matched to a gene: 15. The CDR3 is made up of 16 amino acids. Germline V gives CDR1 SQVTM, CDR2 ANQGSEA. The CDR3, as DNA: TGCAGCGCAACTGGATCCCGGGACAGACACACAGATACGCAGTATTTT. It yields the protein CSATGSRDRHTDTQYF.

In this sample, this clone turned up a few times. V gene TRBV19 combines with J gene TRBJ1-6; TRBD1 agrees at 7 bases. Germline CDR1 is LNHDA and CDR2 is SQIVND (reference sequence). Losses at the gene ends were 6 bases for V and 2 bases for J; bases not matched to a gene: 4. The CDR3 covers 15 residues. In DNA, the CDR3 is TGTGCCAGTAGCGACAGGGCGGCCTATAATTCACCCCTCCACTTT. It encodes CASSDRAAYNSPLHF.

This chain connects TRBV19 to TRBJ2-7; 8 positions agree with TRBD2. V gave up 3 bases and J gave up 3 bases; unmatched junction bases: 1. Germline V CDR1 and CDR2: LNHDA, SQIVND (reference sequence). The CDR3 runs 13 residues. In DNA form, the CDR3 reads TGTGCCAGTAGTATTCTAGCGGGCTACGAGCAGTACTTC. This encodes CASSILAGYEQYF. Drawing the rest from reference TRBV19 and TRBJ2-7, the complete variable domain is DGGITQSPKYLFRKEGQNVTLSCEQNLNHDAMYWYRQDPGQGLRLIYYSQIVNDFQKGDIAEGYSVSREKKESFPLTVTSAQKNPTAFYLCASSILAGYEQYFGPGTRLTVT.

The chain links TRBV6-2 or TRBV6-3 to TRBJ2-1, with TRBD2 matching 8 bases. Per the germline V gene, CDR1 is MNHEY and CDR2 is SVGEGT. The CDR3 sequence is 13 residues long. Germline trimming cut 5 bases from V and 7 bases from J; bases unmatched to any gene: 4. The chain's CDR3 is CASSLGLVNEQFF. CDR3 sequence (DNA): TGTGCCAGCAGTCTGGGACTAGTGAATGAGCAGTTCTTC.

The chain employs TRBV4-3 and TRBJ2-7, with D possibly TRBD2 on 5 matching bases. V lost 5 bases and J lost 6, with 17 bases in between. The germline gives CDR1 LGHNA, CDR2 YSLEER. The CDR3 extends over 14 amino acids. CDR3 in DNA: TGCGCCAGCAGCAGGGAGACCCCCTCGGTCGAGCAGTACTTC. Translated: CASSRETPSVEQYF.

The rearrangement links TRBV18 to TRBJ1-5; D ambiguous. The CDR3 totals 13 residues. From germline, CDR1 is KGHSH and CDR2 LQKENI. V dropped 5 bases and J dropped 7 bases, with 12 bases sitting between them. The CDR3 bases are TGTGCCAGCTCATCCGCACGGGAGCAGCCCCAGCATTTT. Its protein is CASSSAREQPQHF. Drawing the rest from reference TRBV18 and TRBJ1-5, the complete variable domain is NAGVMQNPRHLVRRRGQEARLRCSPMKGHSHVYWYRQLPEEGLKFMVYLQKENIIDESGMPKERFSAEFPKEGPSILRIQQVVRGDSAAYFCASSSAREQPQHFGDGTRLSIL.

This clone was recorded once. Germline is not matched at one junction end, which may reflect a read error. The rearrangement joins TRBV2 to TRBJ2-3, with 9 positions matching TRBD1. This CDR3 contains 12 residues. CDR1 is SNHLY, CDR2 FYNNEI, per germline. The chain's CDR3 is CASSEYAGQGSF. As DNA, the CDR3 is TGTGCCAGCAGTGAATATGCGGGACAGGGTTCTTTC.

The table lists this clone with a count of one. V is TRBV7-2 and J is TRBJ2-1, with 9 bases that match TRBD2. V was pared by 5 bases and J by 4 bases, with 6 bases of the junction left unmatched. CDR1 is SGHTA, CDR2 FQGNSA, per germline. The CDR3 length is 15 residues. Written as DNA, the CDR3 is TGTGCCAGCAGCACCTGGACTAGCGAGTACAATGAGCAGTTCTTC. Residues: CASSTWTSEYNEQFF.

This clone occurred once. The chain links TRBV4-3 to TRBJ2-3; perhaps TRBD1 as D (6 bases). V dropped 4 bases and J dropped 5 bases, with 19 bases sitting between them. The CDR3 runs to 16 residues. The germline gives CDR1 LGHNA, CDR2 YSLEER. This CDR3 reads CASSRTNRLGGDTQYF. In DNA, the CDR3 is TGCGCCAGCAGCCGAACGAACCGCCTAGGGGGAGATACGCAGTATTTT.

This sequence joins TRBV27 and TRBJ2-7; TRBD2 matches 8 bases. The V gene's germline CDR1 is MNHEY and CDR2 SMNVEV (reference sequence). CDR3 length: 15 residues. V lost 8 bases to trimming and J lost 3 bases; unmatched junction nucleotides: 12. CDR3 coding DNA: TGTGCCAGCTCCCTTAGACTAGCGCTAGGCTACGAGCAGTACTTC. It specifies CASSLRLALGYEQYF.

This chain links TRBV7-2 with TRBJ1-2; 8 nucleotides match TRBD1. This CDR3 comprises 16 residues. Germline CDR1 reads SGHTA; CDR2 reads FQGNSA. Trimming cost V 2 bases and J 5 bases; bases outside gene matches: 10. The CDR3 protein is CASSLIRTGILYGYTF. CDR3 DNA sequence: TGTGCCAGCAGCTTAATACGGACAGGGATCCTTTATGGCTACACCTTC. Drawing the rest from reference TRBV7-2 and TRBJ1-2, the complete variable domain is GAGVSQSPSNKVTEKGKDVELRCDPISGHTALYWYRQSLGQGLEFLIYFQGNSAPDKSGLPSDRFSAERTGGSVSTLTIQRTQQEDSAVYLCASSLIRTGILYGYTFGSGTRLTVV.

The sample holds a few counts of this clone. The chain links TRBV6-5 to TRBJ1-1; D is unresolved. V was pared by 0 bases and J by 5 bases, with 13 bases between. The length of the CDR3 is 15 residues. In germline, CDR1 is MNHEY, CDR2 SVGAGI. The CDR3 here is CASSYSNGPGTEAFF. The CDR3, as DNA: TGTGCCAGCAGTTACTCGAACGGCCCCGGGACTGAAGCTTTCTTT.

The V call is TRBV3-1 (or the pseudogene TRBV3-2), the J call TRBJ2-5, with TRBD2 matching over 8 bases. This CDR3 region has 14 residues. V shed 4 bases and J 2 bases; nucleotides not matched to a gene: 3. CDR1 and CDR2 from the germline V gene are LGHDT and YNNKEL (reference sequence). The CDR3 DNA reads as TGTGCCAGCAGCCCAGGACTAGCACAAGAGACCCAGTACTTC. Amino acid sequence: CASSPGLAQETQYF.

A single count supports this clone. This chain uses TRBV28 with TRBJ1-5, with unresolved D. Per the germline V gene, CDR1 is MDHEN and CDR2 is SYDVKM. The ends were cut back, 5 bases at V and 1 base at J, with 9 bases in the middle. This CDR3 region has 14 residues. CDR3 sequence reads: CASSEGPSNQPQHF. In DNA, the CDR3 is TGTGCCAGCAGTGAGGGCCCGAGCAATCAGCCCCAGCATTTT.

The gene calls are TRBV11-2 and TRBJ1-1; unclear D gene. The CDR3 sequence is 14 residues long. CDR1 SGHAT and CDR2 FQNNGV come from the germline V gene. V lost 3 bases, J lost 1 base, and 9 bases lay in between. The CDR3 DNA sequence: TGTGCCAGCAGCTTTTACGGAGAGAACACTGAAGCTTTCTTT. This sequence encodes CASSFYGENTEAFF.

This chain connects TRBV10-2 to TRBJ2-7; the match to TRBD2 covers 10 bases. CDR3 size: 14 residues. With V trimmed by 6 bases and J by 1 base, 3 bases remained unmatched. CDR1 and CDR2 from the germline V gene are WSHSY and SAAADI. For the CDR3, the DNA is TGCGCCAGCAGCCTAGCGGGGGATTCCTACGAGCAGTACTTC. It specifies CASSLAGDSYEQYF.

The chain is built from TRBV4-2 and TRBJ2-5; 8 bases fit TRBD2. Germline-derived CDR1 and CDR2 are LGHNA and YNFKEQ. Germline trimming cut 5 bases from V and 5 bases from J; bases unmatched to any gene: 13. The CDR3 spans 16 residues. The CDR3 nucleotides read TGTGCCAGCAGCTCAGGGCCTCAACTAGCGGTCGAGACCCAGTACTTC. Residues: CASSSGPQLAVETQYF.

The rearrangement joins TRBV19 to TRBJ1-4; no firm D call. V was trimmed by 3 bases and J by 7 bases, leaving 12 bases between them. In germline, CDR1 is LNHDA, CDR2 SQIVND (reference sequence). This CDR3 region has 14 residues. The CDR3 sequence: CASSIGGSGEKLFF. In DNA form, the CDR3 reads TGTGCCAGTAGTATCGGTGGGAGCGGTGAAAAACTGTTTTTT.

The rearrangement links TRBV7-8 to TRBJ2-7; 10 positions agree with TRBD2. J gave up 0 bases and V 2 bases, and 7 bases lay outside the gene matches. The CDR3 loop spans 17 amino acids. In germline, CDR1 is SGHVS, CDR2 FQNEAQ. The CDR3 DNA follows: TGTGCCAGCAGCTTACTCAACGGACTAGCGGCCTCCTACGAGCAGTACTTC. Protein: CASSLLNGLAASYEQYF.

CDR3 DNA sequence: TGTGCCAGCAGCCGGGGGGGGACGACAAATCAGCCCCAGCATTTT. Its translation is CASSRGGTTNQPQHF. The chain uses TRBV3-1 (or the pseudogene TRBV3-2) and TRBJ1-5, with D tentatively TRBD1 (5 bases). V was cut by 4 bases and J by 4 bases, with 14 bases left in between. Per germline, CDR1 LGHDT and CDR2 YNNKEL (reference sequence). The CDR3 spans 15 residues.

V usage is TRBV7-9 and J usage is TRBJ2-1; the match to TRBD2 covers 11 bases. The length of the CDR3 is 15 residues. The V gene's germline CDR1 is SEHNR and CDR2 FQNEAQ (reference sequence). V dropped 5 bases and J dropped 8; count of bases not matched to a gene: 8. CDR3 sequence (DNA): TGTGCCAGCAGCCCGACTAGCGGGACCCTCGATGAGCAGTTCTTC. It encodes CASSPTSGTLDEQFF.

This sequence joins TRBV6-6 and TRBJ2-7, with TRBD2 matching 8 bases. After removal of 2 bases from V and 5 bases from J, the junction contained 11 bases not matched to a gene. Looked up from germline, CDR1 is MNHNY and CDR2 is SVGAGI (reference sequence). This CDR3 region has 16 residues. As DNA, the CDR3 is TGTGCCAGCAGTTACCCCCCCGGGAGCGGGAGAAACGAGCAGTACTTC. This translates into CASSYPPGSGRNEQYF.

This clone was recorded only once. CDR3 bases: TGTGCCAGCAGCCAGATGGGACAGCGAGACAATGAGCAGTTCTTC. Its translation is CASSQMGQRDNEQFF. This sequence joins TRBV3-1 (or the pseudogene TRBV3-2) and TRBJ2-1; 7 positions match TRBD1. This CDR3 spans 15 amino acids. Germline V CDR1 and CDR2: LGHDT, YNNKEL (reference sequence). J was trimmed by 5 bases and V by 3 bases; bases with no gene match: 7.

This chain joins TRBV7-2 and TRBJ1-6; D is perhaps TRBD1 (5 bases). Trimming shortened V by 3 bases and J by 7 bases, and 13 bases separated the two germline ends. Germline lookup yields CDR1 SGHTA and CDR2 FQGNSA. CDR3 length: 15 residues. The CDR3, as DNA: TGTGCCAGCAGCTTTAGTGGCAGGGCCAATTCACCCCTCCACTTT. Protein: CASSFSGRANSPLHF.